One and the same sample provided the 19 T cell receptor beta chains below, sequenced in a study of T-cell memory formation after mild COVID-19. TCRdb reanalysed the 5' RACE reads using MiXCR and keeps one entry per CDR3 protein. The table lists around 200,000 distinct CDR3 sequences, 20% to 25% of them singletons, with 23% in the top ten. Sample: PBMCs or a T cell subset sorted from them (not recorded which). These receptors all come from an adult woman who had mild COVID-19 (a few samples of this study predate the infection). Cell type and time point are not known.

The chain employs TRBV7-9 and TRBJ2-3; D unclear. The V gene's germline CDR1 is SEHNR and CDR2 FQNEAQ (reference sequence). This CDR3 contains 13 residues. V was shortened by 5 bases and J by 2 bases, with 8 bases between the two germline ends. CDR3 residues: CASSVSTTDTQYF. The DNA of the CDR3 is TGTGCCAGCAGCGTATCTACCACAGATACGCAGTATTTT.

This clonotype was seen at least ten times. The chain combines TRBV30 with TRBJ1-5, with D unresolved. Germline CDR1 reads GTSNPN; CDR2 reads SVGIG (reference sequence). The CDR3 consists of 15 residues. V dropped 4 bases and J dropped 0 bases, with 13 bases sitting between them. CDR3 residues: CAWTIGVGSNQPQHF. Written as DNA, the CDR3 is TGTGCCTGGACCATCGGGGTGGGTAGCAATCAGCCCCAGCATTTT.

The rearrangement links TRBV6-4 to TRBJ1-6; 9 nucleotides line up with TRBD1. This CDR3 has 14 residues. Germline trimming cut 6 bases from V and 7 bases from J; bases unmatched to any gene: 4. Germline lookup yields CDR1 MRHNA and CDR2 SNTAGT. In nucleotides, the CDR3 is TGTGCCAGCAGCCCCGGACAGGGGAATTCACCCCTCCACTTT. Its protein is CASSPGQGNSPLHF.

The CDR3 sequence: CASSQVQNTNYGYTF. CDR3 nucleotide sequence: TGCGCCAGCAGCCAAGTTCAAAATACCAACTATGGCTACACCTTC. The V call is TRBV4-3, the J call TRBJ1-2; D uncertain. With 1 base removed from V and 2 bases from J, the gap between germline ends came to 11 bases. The CDR3 is 15 amino acids. Germline V gene sequence: CDR1 LGHNA, CDR2 YSLEER.

This clonotype was seen more than once but under ten times. This sequence joins TRBV9 and TRBJ2-7; the match to TRBD2 covers 12 bases. Germline CDR1 reads SGDLS; CDR2 reads YYNGEE. The trim removed 3 bases at V and 4 bases at J, leaving 5 bases unmatched. This CDR3 comprises 15 residues. The CDR3: CASSASGTSGYEQYF. CDR3 in DNA: TGTGCCAGCAGCGCGTCCGGGACTAGCGGGTACGAGCAGTACTTC.

This clonotype was detected only a few times. In DNA form, the CDR3 reads TGTGCCAGCAGCCAACTCACAAGCTCCTACAATGAGCAGTTCTTC. This encodes CASSQLTSSYNEQFF. V is TRBV7-2 and J is TRBJ2-1; D is ambiguous. Between the trimmed V and J ends, which lost 5 bases and 0 bases, there was a span of 11 bases. In germline, CDR1 is SGHTA, CDR2 FQGNSA. CDR3 size: 15 residues.

This clonotype was detected only a few times. The chain employs TRBV5-1 and TRBJ2-3; 9 bases map to TRBD2. This CDR3 has 17 residues. Germline lookup yields CDR1 SGHRS and CDR2 YFSETQ. With 0 bases clipped from V and 5 bases from J, the junction kept 10 bases outside the gene matches. Written as DNA, the CDR3 is TGCGCCAGCAGCTTGGACTCGGCGGGAGGGTACATAGATACGCAGTATTTT. Protein product: CASSLDSAGGYIDTQYF. Using reference TRBV5-1 and TRBJ2-3 for the parts outside the CDR3, the full variable domain is KAGVTQTPRYLIKTRGQQVTLSCSPISGHRSVSWYQQTPGQGLQFLFEYFSETQRNKGNFPGRFSGRQFSNSRSEMNVSTLELGDSALYLCASSLDSAGGYIDTQYFGPGTRLTVL.

This clonotype has a handful of counts. The chain has TRBV7-9 and TRBJ2-1, with 9 bases lining up with TRBD1. J lost 7 bases, V lost 3 bases, and 10 bases had no gene match. The length of the CDR3 is 16 residues. Germline-derived CDR1 and CDR2 are SEHNR and FQNEAQ (reference sequence). In DNA form, the CDR3 reads TGTGCCAGCAGCTTCTCGGACAGGGGATTTGGGAATGAGCAGTTCTTC. It yields the protein CASSFSDRGFGNEQFF.

The genes are TRBV4-1 and TRBJ2-2, with TRBD2 identical over 11 bases. From germline, CDR1 is MGHRA and CDR2 YSYEKL. The CDR3 covers 16 residues. V lost 6 bases, J lost 6 bases, and 9 bases stayed unmatched. CDR3 residues: CASSQLAGEGSGELFF. The CDR3 DNA sequence: TGCGCCAGCAGTCAACTAGCGGGAGAGGGGTCCGGGGAGCTGTTTTTT.

This clonotype turned up a few times. V is TRBV13 and J is TRBJ2-5; D is undetermined. The CDR3 loop spans 12 amino acids. From germline, CDR1 is PRHDT and CDR2 FYEKMQ (reference sequence). Trimming pared 1 base from V and 5 bases from J, leaving 5 bases between. CDR3 residues: CASSLEVETQYF. The CDR3 DNA follows: TGTGCCAGCAGCTTAGAGGTGGAGACCCAGTACTTC.

This clonotype was seen a few times. V gene TRBV4-3 combines with J gene TRBJ2-7; 8 nucleotides match TRBD1. The germline V gene has CDR1 LGHNA and CDR2 YSLEER. V lost 0 bases, J lost 2 bases, and 3 bases stayed unmatched. CDR3 length: 15 amino acids. Here the CDR3 DNA reads TGCGCCAGCAGCCAAGATCTACAGGGGGCCTACGAGCAGTACTTC. Translated: CASSQDLQGAYEQYF.

The chain couples TRBV9 to TRBJ2-1; 8 nucleotides line up with TRBD2. The CDR3 length is 16 residues. The germline V gene has CDR1 SGDLS and CDR2 YYNGEE. The V segment lost 4 bases and the J segment 10 bases; nucleotides outside the gene matches: 16. The CDR3 is CASSPPGLDGVGEQFF. The DNA of the CDR3 is TGTGCCAGCAGCCCACCGGGACTAGACGGGGTAGGGGAGCAGTTCTTC.

This chain uses TRBV2 with TRBJ2-1; 14 bases align to TRBD2. Germline CDR1 SNHLY, CDR2 FYNNEI. The CDR3 has 15 amino acids. The V segment lost 3 bases and the J segment 7 bases; nucleotides outside the gene matches: 2. The DNA for the CDR3 is TGTGCCAGCAGTGAGACTAGCGGGGGGGGAAATGAGCAGTTCTTC. This gives the protein CASSETSGGGNEQFF.

This clonotype came up a few times. The chain carries TRBV7-6 and TRBJ2-3; D unclear. Germline V gene data show CDR1 as SGHVS and CDR2 as FNYEAQ. The CDR3 length is 14 residues. V dropped 2 bases and J dropped 4 bases, with 10 bases sitting between them. CDR3 DNA: TGTGCCAGCAGCTTAAATGGCGGCTCAGATACGCAGTATTTT. The encoded protein is CASSLNGGSDTQYF.

This clonotype has just one count. The CDR3 sequence is CASSFADGETQYF. The CDR3 DNA sequence: TGTGCCAGCAGCTTTGCCGACGGGGAGACCCAGTACTTC. The chain links TRBV7-6 to TRBJ2-5; the D is unclear. Trimming removed 3 bases from V and 5 bases from J, with 10 bases in between. Germline CDR1 and CDR2: SGHVS and FNYEAQ. The CDR3 extends over 13 amino acids.

V is TRBV25-1 and J is TRBJ2-7, with a tentative D call TRBD1 (6 bases). The germline V and J ends were trimmed by 3 bases and 6 bases, with 18 bases remaining between them. Germline loops: CDR1 MGHDK, CDR2 SYGVNS. This CDR3 region has 15 residues. In DNA form, the CDR3 reads TGTGCCAGCAGTGATCTGGGGCAGGGGTATTCCGAGCAGTACTTC. It specifies CASSDLGQGYSEQYF.

The V and J genes are TRBV12-5 and TRBJ2-3, with D hard to call. CDR1 and CDR2 (germline): LGHNT, FRNRAP. Deletions cut 4 bases from V and 2 bases from J, with 10 bases between. This CDR3 is 14 amino acids long. The CDR3 reads CASGSGPLTDTQYF. The CDR3 DNA follows: TGTGCTAGTGGTTCCGGGCCCCTCACAGATACGCAGTATTTT.

This clonotype was picked up a small number of times. The junction does not match germline at one end; this may be a read error. The DNA of the CDR3 is TGTGCTAGCAGCTTTGCTAGCGGGAACACCGGGGAGCTGTTTTTT. This translates into CASSFASGNTGELFF. The rearrangement links TRBV7-7 to TRBJ2-2; TRBD2 agrees at 7 bases. The CDR3 runs to 15 residues. In germline, CDR1 is SSHAT, CDR2 FNYEAQ (reference sequence).

This clonotype was observed a handful of times. The V gene is TRBV10-3, the J gene TRBJ1-1; 7 bases are shared with TRBD1. Per the germline V gene, CDR1 is ENHRY and CDR2 is SYGVKD. This CDR3 comprises 15 residues. Losses at the gene ends were 6 bases for V and 2 bases for J; bases not matched to a gene: 9. Here the CDR3 reads CAIRADRDTNTEAFF. The CDR3 DNA reads TGTGCCATCAGGGCCGACAGGGATACTAACACTGAAGCTTTCTTT.